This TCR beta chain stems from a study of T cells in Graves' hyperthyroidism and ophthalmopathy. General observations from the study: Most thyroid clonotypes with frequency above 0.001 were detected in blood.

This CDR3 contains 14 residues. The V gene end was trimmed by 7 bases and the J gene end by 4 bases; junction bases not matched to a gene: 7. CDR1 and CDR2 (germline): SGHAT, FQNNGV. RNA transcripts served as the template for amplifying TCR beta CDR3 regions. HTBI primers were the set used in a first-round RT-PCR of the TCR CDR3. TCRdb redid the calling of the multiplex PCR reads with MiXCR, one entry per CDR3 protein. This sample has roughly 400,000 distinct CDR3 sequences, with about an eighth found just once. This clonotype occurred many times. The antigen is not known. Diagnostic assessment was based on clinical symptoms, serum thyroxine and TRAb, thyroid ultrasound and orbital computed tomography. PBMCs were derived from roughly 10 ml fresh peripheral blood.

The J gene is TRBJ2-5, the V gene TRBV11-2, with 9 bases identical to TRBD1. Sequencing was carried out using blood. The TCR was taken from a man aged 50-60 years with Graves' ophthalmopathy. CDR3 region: CASTLGTGIETQYF. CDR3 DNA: TGTGCCAGCACTTTAGGGACAGGGATAGAGACCCAGTACTTC. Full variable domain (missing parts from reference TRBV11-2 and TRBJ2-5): EAGVAQSPRYKIIEKRQSVAFWCNPISGHATLYWYQQILGQGPKLLIQFQNNGVVDDSQLPKDRFSAERLKGVDSTLKIQPAKLEDSAVYLCASTLGTGIETQYFGPGTRLLVL.